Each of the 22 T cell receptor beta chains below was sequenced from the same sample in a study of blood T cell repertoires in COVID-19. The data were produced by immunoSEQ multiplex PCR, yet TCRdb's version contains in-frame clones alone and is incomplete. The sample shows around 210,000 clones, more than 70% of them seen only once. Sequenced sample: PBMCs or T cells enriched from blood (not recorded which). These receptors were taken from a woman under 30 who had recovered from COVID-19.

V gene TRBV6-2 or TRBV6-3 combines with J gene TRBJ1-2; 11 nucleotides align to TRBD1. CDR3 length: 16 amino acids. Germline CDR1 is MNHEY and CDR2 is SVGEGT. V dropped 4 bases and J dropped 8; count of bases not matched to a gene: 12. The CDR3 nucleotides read TGTGCCAGCAGTTTCAACTTGGGACAGGGGGACGGCGGCTACACCTTC. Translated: CASSFNLGQGDGGYTF.

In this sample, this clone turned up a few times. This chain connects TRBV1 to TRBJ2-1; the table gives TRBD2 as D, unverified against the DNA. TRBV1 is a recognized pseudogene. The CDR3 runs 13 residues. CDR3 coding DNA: TGCACCAGCAGCCAAGATAAGCTAAGAGAGCAGTTCTTC. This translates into CTSSQDKLREQFF.

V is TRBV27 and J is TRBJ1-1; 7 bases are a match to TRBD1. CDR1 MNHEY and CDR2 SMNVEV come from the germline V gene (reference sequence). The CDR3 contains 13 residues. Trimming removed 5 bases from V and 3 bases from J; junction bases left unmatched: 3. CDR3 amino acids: CASSAQGDTEAFF. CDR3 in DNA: TGTGCCAGCAGTGCCCAGGGGGACACTGAAGCTTTCTTT.

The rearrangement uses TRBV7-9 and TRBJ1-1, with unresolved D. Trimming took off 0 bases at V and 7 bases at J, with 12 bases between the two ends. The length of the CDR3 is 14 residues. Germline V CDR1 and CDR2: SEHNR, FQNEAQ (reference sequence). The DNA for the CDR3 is TGTGCCAGCAGCTTAGCGATGGAGAGGATTGAAGCTTTCTTT. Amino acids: CASSLAMERIEAFF.

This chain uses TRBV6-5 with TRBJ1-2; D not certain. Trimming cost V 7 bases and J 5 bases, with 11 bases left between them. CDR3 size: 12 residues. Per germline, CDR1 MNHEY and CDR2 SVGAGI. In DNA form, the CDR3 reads TGTGCCAGCACACCCACAGATTATGGCTACACCTTC. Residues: CASTPTDYGYTF.

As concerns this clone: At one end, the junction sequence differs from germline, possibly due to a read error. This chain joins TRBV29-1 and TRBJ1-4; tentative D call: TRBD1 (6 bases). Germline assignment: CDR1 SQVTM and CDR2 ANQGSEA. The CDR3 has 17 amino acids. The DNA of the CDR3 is TGCAGCGTCGAAGGCCGAGGCAGGGGCACAACTAATGAAAAACTGTTTTTT. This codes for CSVEGRGRGTTNEKLFF.

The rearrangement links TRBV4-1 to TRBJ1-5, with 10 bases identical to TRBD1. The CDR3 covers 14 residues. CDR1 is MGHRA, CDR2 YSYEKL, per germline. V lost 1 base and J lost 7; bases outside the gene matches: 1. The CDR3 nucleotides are TGCGCCAGCAGCCAAGGGACAGGGGGACAGCCCCAGCATTTT. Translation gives CASSQGTGGQPQHF.

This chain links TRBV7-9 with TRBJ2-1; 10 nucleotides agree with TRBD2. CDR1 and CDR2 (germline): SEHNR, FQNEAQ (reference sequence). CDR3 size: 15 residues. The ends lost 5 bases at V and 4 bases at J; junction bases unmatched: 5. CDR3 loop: CASSPRSGGYNEQFF. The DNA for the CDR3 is TGTGCCAGCAGCCCCCGTAGCGGGGGGTACAATGAGCAGTTCTTC.

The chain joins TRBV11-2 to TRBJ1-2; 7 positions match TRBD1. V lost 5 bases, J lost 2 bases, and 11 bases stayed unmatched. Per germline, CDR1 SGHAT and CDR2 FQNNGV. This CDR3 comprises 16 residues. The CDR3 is CASSQPRTGGNYGYTF. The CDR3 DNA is TGTGCCAGCAGCCAACCCAGGACAGGCGGCAACTATGGCTACACCTTC.

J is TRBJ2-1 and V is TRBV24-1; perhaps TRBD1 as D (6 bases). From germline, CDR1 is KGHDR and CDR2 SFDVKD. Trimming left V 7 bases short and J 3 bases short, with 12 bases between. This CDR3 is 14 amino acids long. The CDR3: CATSSGQIYNEQFF. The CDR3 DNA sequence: TGTGCCACCAGCTCCGGACAGATCTACAATGAGCAGTTCTTC.

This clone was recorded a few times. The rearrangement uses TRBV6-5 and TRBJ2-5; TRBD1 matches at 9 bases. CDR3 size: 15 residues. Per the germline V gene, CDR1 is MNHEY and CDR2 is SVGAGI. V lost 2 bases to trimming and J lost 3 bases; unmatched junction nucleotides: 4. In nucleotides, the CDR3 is TGTGCCAGCAGTTACCCCGGACAGGGGAAAGAGACCCAGTACTTC. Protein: CASSYPGQGKETQYF.

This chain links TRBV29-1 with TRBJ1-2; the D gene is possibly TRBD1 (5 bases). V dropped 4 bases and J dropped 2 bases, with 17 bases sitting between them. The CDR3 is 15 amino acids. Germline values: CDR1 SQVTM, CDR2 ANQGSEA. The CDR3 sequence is CSVGRGSFTNYGYTF. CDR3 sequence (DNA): TGCAGCGTTGGGAGGGGCTCCTTTACGAACTATGGCTACACCTTC.

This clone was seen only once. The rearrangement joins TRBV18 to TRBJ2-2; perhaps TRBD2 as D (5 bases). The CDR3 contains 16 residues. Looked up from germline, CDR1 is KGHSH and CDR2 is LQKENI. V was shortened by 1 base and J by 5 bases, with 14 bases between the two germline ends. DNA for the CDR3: TGTGCCAGCTCACCACAGAGGGAAGTAGGAACCGGGGAGCTGTTTTTT. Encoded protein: CASSPQREVGTGELFF.

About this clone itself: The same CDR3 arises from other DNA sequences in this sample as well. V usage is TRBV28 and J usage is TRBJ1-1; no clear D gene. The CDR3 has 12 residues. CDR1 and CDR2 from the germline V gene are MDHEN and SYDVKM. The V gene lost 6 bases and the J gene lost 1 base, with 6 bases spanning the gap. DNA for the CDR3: TGTGCCAGCAGAACAGCGAACACTGAAGCTTTCTTT. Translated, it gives CASRTANTEAFF.

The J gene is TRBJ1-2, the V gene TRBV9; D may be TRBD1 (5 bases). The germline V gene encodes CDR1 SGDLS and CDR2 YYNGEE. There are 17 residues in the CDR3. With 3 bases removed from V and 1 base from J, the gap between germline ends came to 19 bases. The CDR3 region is CASSANTKNRFNYGYTF. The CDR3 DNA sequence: TGTGCCAGCAGCGCAAACACGAAGAACAGGTTTAACTATGGCTACACCTTC.

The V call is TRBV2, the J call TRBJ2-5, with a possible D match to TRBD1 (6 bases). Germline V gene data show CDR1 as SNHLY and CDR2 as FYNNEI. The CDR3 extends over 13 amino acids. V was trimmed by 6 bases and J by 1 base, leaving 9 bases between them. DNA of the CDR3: TGTGCCAGCAGCGAGGACAGCCAAGAGACCCAGTACTTC. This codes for CASSEDSQETQYF. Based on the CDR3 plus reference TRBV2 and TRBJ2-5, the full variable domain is EPEVTQTPSHQVTQMGQEVILRCVPISNHLYFYWYRQILGQKVEFLVSFYNNEISEKSEIFDDQFSVERPDGSNFTLKIRSTKLEDSAMYFCASSEDSQETQYFGPGTRLLVL.

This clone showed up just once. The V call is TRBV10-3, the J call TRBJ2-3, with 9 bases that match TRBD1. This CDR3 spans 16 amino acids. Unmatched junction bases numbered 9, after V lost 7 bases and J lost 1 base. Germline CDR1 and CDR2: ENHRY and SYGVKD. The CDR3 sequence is CAIKPGQGGGTDTQYF. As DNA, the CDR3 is TGTGCCATCAAACCGGGACAGGGAGGCGGCACAGATACGCAGTATTTT.

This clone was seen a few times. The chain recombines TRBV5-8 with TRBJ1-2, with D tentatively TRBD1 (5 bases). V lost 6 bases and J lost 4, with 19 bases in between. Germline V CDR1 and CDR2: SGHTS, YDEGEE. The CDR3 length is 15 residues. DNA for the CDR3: TGTGCCAGCAACCTCGGCGGGGGGGGTCTCTATGGCTACACCTTC. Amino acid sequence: CASNLGGGGLYGYTF. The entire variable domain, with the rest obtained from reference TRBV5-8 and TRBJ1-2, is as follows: EAGVTQSPTHLIKTRGQQATLRCSPISGHTSVYWYQQALGLGLQFLLWYDEGEERNRGNFPPRFSGRQFPNYSSELNVNALELEDSALYLCASNLGGGGLYGYTFGSGTRLTVV.

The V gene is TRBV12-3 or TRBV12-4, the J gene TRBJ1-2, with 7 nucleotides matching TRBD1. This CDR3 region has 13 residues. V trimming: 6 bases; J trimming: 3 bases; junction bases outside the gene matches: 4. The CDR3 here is CASRGDRYYGYTF. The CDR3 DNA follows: TGTGCCAGCAGGGGGGACAGATACTATGGCTACACCTTC.

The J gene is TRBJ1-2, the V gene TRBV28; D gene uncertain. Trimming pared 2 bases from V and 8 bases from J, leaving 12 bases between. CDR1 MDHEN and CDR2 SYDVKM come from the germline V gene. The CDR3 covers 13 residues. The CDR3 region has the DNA TGTGCCAGCAGTTTAGGTCAACTACCAGGCTACACCTTC. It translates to CASSLGQLPGYTF.

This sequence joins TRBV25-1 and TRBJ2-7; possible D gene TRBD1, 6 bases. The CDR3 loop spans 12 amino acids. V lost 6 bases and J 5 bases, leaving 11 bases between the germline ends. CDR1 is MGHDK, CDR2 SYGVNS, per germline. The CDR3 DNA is TGTGCCAGCAGAGACAGGTTCCACGAGCAGTACTTC. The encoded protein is CASRDRFHEQYF.

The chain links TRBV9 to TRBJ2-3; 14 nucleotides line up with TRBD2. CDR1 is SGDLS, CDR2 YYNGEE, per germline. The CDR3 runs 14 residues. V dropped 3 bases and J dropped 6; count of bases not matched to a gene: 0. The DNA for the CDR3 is TGTGCCAGCAGCGGGACTAGCGGGGGGGATACGCAGTATTTT. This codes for CASSGTSGGDTQYF.